This TCR beta chain is from a study of control samples from healthy donors and cancer patients. Germline CDR1 SGHKS, CDR2 YYEKEE (reference sequence). The ends were cut back, 0 bases at V and 5 bases at J, with 14 bases in the middle. This CDR3 contains 15 residues. Sequencing was performed with immunoSEQ multiplex PCR; in TCRdb, only in-frame clones are kept and a portion is missing. The sample records 70,000 to 75,000 clones, approximately 84% being singletons. The V call is TRBV5-5, the J call TRBJ2-5; weak D call: TRBD2 (5 bases). Sequencing input: blood. The receptor was derived from a woman aged 45 to 65 in good health. The CDR3 loop reads CASSLEATTAETQYF. CDR3 bases: TGTGCCAGCAGCTTGGAGGCGACTACGGCGGAGACCCAGTACTTC. The full variable domain, its missing parts supplied by reference TRBV5-5 and TRBJ2-5, is DAGVTQSPTHLIKTRGQQVTLRCSPISGHKSVSWYQQVLGQGPQFIFQYYEKEERGRGNFPDRFSARQFPNYSSELNVNALLLGDSALYLCASSLEATTAETQYFGPGTRLLVL.